This is a list of T cell receptor beta chains from one sample in a study of blood T cell repertoires in COVID-19. Assay used: immunoSEQ multiplex PCR; TCRdb lists only in-frame clones, some missing. The data contain roughly 430,000 clones, around 90% of them singletons. Sequenced material: PBMCs or T cells enriched from blood (not recorded which). All receptors derive from a woman between 40 and 50 years old with acute COVID-19. CDR3s include the opening cysteine and the closing phenylalanine or tryptophan.

j_gene,v_gene,CDR3aa
TRBJ2-3,TRBV2,CASSGDAGTSTDTQYF
TRBJ2-7,TRBV19,CASSTDSTYEQYF
TRBJ2-1,TRBV11-2,CASSARTAGYNEQFF
TRBJ2-7,TRBV5-1,CASSREGLAGTYEQYF
TRBJ2-1,TRBV27,CASSPGSTYNEQFF
TRBJ1-1,TRBV18,CASSPVGPRDTEAFF
TRBJ2-4,TRBV5-5,CASSPGSMGKNIQYF
TRBJ1-2,TRBV7-2,CASSLGPGVAYGYTF
TRBJ2-3,TRBV21-1,CASSKAGGRGNGGDTQYF
TRBJ1-1,TRBV5-4,CASSLDMNTEAFF
TRBJ1-2,TRBV5-4,CASSDSPNYGYTF
TRBJ1-2,TRBV7-9,CASSSVRGSANYGYTF
TRBJ2-2,TRBV6-1,CASSVSPGLGTGELFF
TRBJ1-2,TRBV4-1,CASSGPDRGFYGYTF
TRBJ2-1,TRBV15,CATSRGTGDYNEQFF
TRBJ1-1,TRBV29-1,CSVDERVMNTEAFF
TRBJ2-3,TRBV6-5,CASSGGAPDTQYF
TRBJ1-1,TRBV9,CASSASAESMNTEAFF
TRBJ1-5,TRBV5-6,CASSLQGNQPQHF
TRBJ2-3,TRBV11-2,CASSSWTGGTDTQYF
TRBJ2-1,TRBV27,CASSTRWIGSYNEQFF
TRBJ2-3,TRBV11-2,CASSYVVPGASTDTQYF
TRBJ1-4,TRBV1,CTSSQTTATNEKLFF
TRBJ2-2,TRBV19,CASSIERQGGTGELFF
TRBJ1-3,TRBV23-1,CASSQTSVKPGTSGNTIYF
TRBJ1-6,TRBV6-5,CASSAGGFYSPLHF
TRBJ1-5,TRBV4-1,CASSDRDRGDQPQHF
TRBJ2-7,TRBV4-1,CASSQISGFPPYEQYF
TRBJ2-1,TRBV9,CASSLEGLYEQFF
TRBJ2-3,TRBV6-2/TRBV6-3,CASSLSRGQDTQYF
TRBJ1-1,TRBV4-2,CASSQDARDEAFF
TRBJ1-2,TRBV7-9,CASSNRQGGYGYTF
TRBJ2-5,TRBV29-1,CSAKLAGDQETQYF
TRBJ2-3,TRBV7-9,CASSLTGTGADTQYF
TRBJ1-6,TRBV7-2,CASSLAPRGSNSPLHF
TRBJ1-2,TRBV30,CAWRGSGTGNGYTF
TRBJ1-1,TRBV6-5,CASSSASRGTEAFF
TRBJ1-4,TRBV2,CASSGDSGNEKLFF
TRBJ1-4,TRBV4-1,CASSQDTAQGSEKLFF
TRBJ2-1,TRBV7-6,CASSLALGGYEQFF
TRBJ1-3,TRBV10-2,CASSEFRTGTGNTIYF
TRBJ1-1,TRBV7-8,CASSPTRGRGTEAFF
TRBJ1-5,TRBV7-8,CASSSRDTYQPQHF
TRBJ1-2,TRBV5-5,CASSLDPRALGGSGRTF
TRBJ1-2,TRBV3-1/TRBV3-2,CASSTGQGVSYGYTF
TRBJ1-2,TRBV12-3/TRBV12-4,CASSRDFEGYTF
TRBJ2-6,TRBV24-1,CATSVGGGGGANVLTF
TRBJ1-1,TRBV29-1,CSVSGTGGTEAFF
TRBJ1-3,TRBV3-1/TRBV3-2,CASSQGNSGNTIYF
TRBJ2-6,TRBV7-8,CASSKKSGQTPSGANVLTF
TRBJ1-5,TRBV11-2,CASTPEGALYQPQHF